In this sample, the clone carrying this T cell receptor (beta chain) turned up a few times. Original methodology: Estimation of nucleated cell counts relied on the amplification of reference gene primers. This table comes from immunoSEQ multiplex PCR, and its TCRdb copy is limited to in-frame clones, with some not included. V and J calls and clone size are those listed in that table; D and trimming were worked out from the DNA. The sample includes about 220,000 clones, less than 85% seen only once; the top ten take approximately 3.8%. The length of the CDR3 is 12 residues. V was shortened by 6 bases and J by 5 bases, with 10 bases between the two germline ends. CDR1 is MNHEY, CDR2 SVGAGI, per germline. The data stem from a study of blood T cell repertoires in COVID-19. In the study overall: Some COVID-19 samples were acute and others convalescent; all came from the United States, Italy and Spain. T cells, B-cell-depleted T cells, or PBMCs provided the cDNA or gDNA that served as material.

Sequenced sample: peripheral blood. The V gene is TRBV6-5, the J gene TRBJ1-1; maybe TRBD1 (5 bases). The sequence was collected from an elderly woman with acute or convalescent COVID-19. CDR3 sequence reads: CASRSGLTEAFF. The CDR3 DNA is TGTGCCAGCAGGTCGGGACTTACTGAAGCTTTCTTT.